One sample yielded the 25 T cell receptor beta chains listed below, sequenced in a study of shared clonotypes between healthy human individuals. Repertoires were generated with immunoSEQ multiplex PCR, while TCRdb's copy carries only in-frame clones and drops some. The sample shows roughly 320,000 clones, around nine tenths of them seen only once. The sample taken for sequencing was memory CD8+ T cells sorted from blood. Subset of the sample: CD45RO+ cells pooled with CCR7-negative TemRA cells. These receptors all come from a man between 18 and 35 years old in good health.

This chain joins TRBV29-1 and TRBJ2-3, with 12 bases that match TRBD2. V dropped 1 base and J dropped 4; count of bases not matched to a gene: 6. The CDR3 is made up of 16 amino acids. Germline CDR1 is SQVTM and CDR2 is ANQGSEA. CDR3 nucleotide sequence: TGCAGCGTTGAAGGTTTGACTAGCGGGAGACCAGATACGCAGTATTTT. Translation gives CSVEGLTSGRPDTQYF.

CDR3 nucleotide sequence: TGCGCCAGCAGCTTGTGGGGCGGGGAGAACACTGAAGCTTTCTTT. Translated: CASSLWGGENTEAFF. The chain uses TRBV5-1 and TRBJ1-1, with D maybe TRBD1 (5 bases). This CDR3 is 15 amino acids long. Trimming cost V 1 base and J 1 base, with 11 bases left between them. The V gene's germline CDR1 is SGHRS and CDR2 YFSETQ.

The V and J genes are TRBV4-3 and TRBJ2-7, with 9 bases that match TRBD2. Per germline, CDR1 LGHNA and CDR2 YSLEER. Trimming at V came to 0 bases and at J to 1 base, leaving 7 bases not matched to a gene. This CDR3 has 17 amino acids. In nucleotides, the CDR3 is TGCGCCAGCAGCCAAGATTCGGCTAGCGGGACGTCCTACGAGCAGTACTTC. Protein product: CASSQDSASGTSYEQYF.

CDR3 sequence: CATSRDPSISGLEDNEQFF. For the CDR3, the DNA is TGTGCCACCAGCAGAGATCCTTCTATTTCGGGACTAGAGGACAATGAGCAGTTCTTC. The rearrangement links TRBV15 to TRBJ2-1, with 8 nucleotides matching TRBD2. The germline CDR1 and CDR2 sequences are LNHNV and YYDKDF (reference sequence). The CDR3 extends over 19 amino acids. After removal of 0 bases from V and 5 bases from J, the junction contained 15 bases not matched to a gene. Full variable domain (outside the CDR3, taken from reference TRBV15 and TRBJ2-1): DAMVIQNPRYQVTQFGKPVTLSCSQTLNHNVMYWYQQKSSQAPKLLFHYYDKDFNNEADTPDNFQSRRPNTSFCFLDIRSPGLGDTAMYLCATSRDPSISGLEDNEQFFGPGTRLTVL.

This chain links TRBV7-6 with TRBJ2-7, with 8 bases matching TRBD1. V gave up 5 bases and J gave up 1 base; unmatched junction bases: 10. The CDR3 runs 16 residues. Germline lookup yields CDR1 SGHVS and CDR2 FNYEAQ. As DNA, the CDR3 is TGTGCCAGCAGCACAAGACAGGGGTGGAGTTCCTACGAGCAGTACTTC. This encodes CASSTRQGWSSYEQYF.

V usage is TRBV13 and J usage is TRBJ2-3; TRBD2 matches 8 bases. Germline V gene lookup returns CDR1 PRHDT and CDR2 FYEKMQ (reference sequence). The CDR3 loop spans 17 amino acids. The junction had 14 bases not matched to a gene; V was cut back by 4 bases and J by 5 bases. The CDR3 loop reads CASSSIASGGAGDTQYF. As DNA, the CDR3 is TGTGCCAGCAGCTCTATAGCCTCGGGGGGGGCCGGAGATACGCAGTATTTT.

The genes are TRBV12-5 and TRBJ2-7; possible D gene TRBD1, 6 bases. CDR1 LGHNT and CDR2 FRNRAP come from the germline V gene. V gave up 5 bases and J gave up 2 bases, with 13 bases separating them. The CDR3 consists of 14 residues. The CDR3: CASGPRTAAYEQYF. The CDR3 DNA reads as TGTGCTAGTGGTCCACGGACAGCCGCCTACGAGCAGTACTTC.

The rearrangement uses TRBV25-1 and TRBJ1-3; 9 bases map to TRBD1. CDR3 length equals 17 residues. Trimming took 8 bases from V and 1 from J; bases not matched to a gene: 12. Germline-derived CDR1 and CDR2 are MGHDK and SYGVNS. DNA for the CDR3: TGTGCCAGCGAAACTTCGGGGGACAGGGTATCTGGAAACACCATATATTTT. It codes for CASETSGDRVSGNTIYF.

The chain uses TRBV9 and TRBJ2-2; D is perhaps TRBD1 (6 bases). The CDR3 runs 15 residues. Germline values: CDR1 SGDLS, CDR2 YYNGEE. The V and J ends lost 3 bases and 1 base respectively, with 10 bases between them. CDR3 residues: CASSAPGQNTGELFF. In DNA, the CDR3 is TGTGCCAGCAGCGCGCCGGGACAGAACACCGGGGAGCTGTTTTTT. Full variable domain (missing parts from reference TRBV9 and TRBJ2-2): DSGVTQTPKHLITATGQRVTLRCSPRSGDLSVYWYQQSLDQGLQFLIQYYNGEERAKGNILERFSAQQFPDLHSELNLSSLELGDSALYFCASSAPGQNTGELFFGEGSRLTVL.

The chain links TRBV11-2 to TRBJ2-1; 10 bases align to TRBD2. Trimming at V came to 5 bases and at J to 4 bases, leaving 5 bases not matched to a gene. In germline, CDR1 is SGHAT, CDR2 FQNNGV. The CDR3 consists of 15 residues. CDR3 amino acids: CASSPGLAIYNEQFF. In DNA, the CDR3 is TGTGCCAGCAGCCCGGGACTAGCGATTTACAATGAGCAGTTCTTC.

DNA for the CDR3: TGTGCCAGCAGTTGGGCCTTGGGGAGCAATCAGCCCCAGCATTTT. Its protein is CASSWALGSNQPQHF. The genes are TRBV6-6 and TRBJ1-5; D is uncertain. V was clipped by 4 bases and J by 1 base, with 11 bases between them. The CDR3 covers 15 residues. The germline gives CDR1 MNHNY, CDR2 SVGAGI (reference sequence).

The rearrangement joins TRBV9 to TRBJ2-3; D possibly corresponds to TRBD1 (6 bases). This CDR3 region has 14 residues. The ends were cut back, 3 bases at V and 3 bases at J, with 11 bases in the middle. CDR1 is SGDLS and CDR2 is YYNGEE in the germline V gene. The CDR3: CASSADRLTDTQYF. For the CDR3, the DNA is TGTGCCAGCAGCGCTGACAGGCTGACAGATACGCAGTATTTT.

The gene calls are TRBV7-9 and TRBJ2-1; no reliable D call. Germline CDR1 is SEHNR and CDR2 is FQNEAQ (reference sequence). The germline V and J ends were trimmed by 4 bases and 7 bases, with 8 bases remaining between them. This CDR3 has 12 residues. The CDR3 DNA follows: TGTGCCAGCAGCTCCTCTGGGAATGAGCAGTTCTTC. Residues: CASSSSGNEQFF.

This clone came up once. V is TRBV7-6 and J is TRBJ1-4, with 10 bases fitting TRBD1. The CDR3 spans 14 residues. J gave up 8 bases and V 6 bases, and 6 bases lay outside the gene matches. CDR1 is SGHVS and CDR2 is FNYEAQ in the germline V gene. CDR3 residues: CASSGQGVGEKLFF. CDR3 coding DNA: TGTGCCAGCAGTGGACAGGGGGTAGGAGAAAAACTGTTTTTT.

The rearrangement uses TRBV28 and TRBJ1-6; a possible D gene is TRBD1 (6 bases). V lost 7 bases and J 4 bases, leaving 17 bases between the germline ends. The CDR3 runs to 16 residues. Germline CDR1 and CDR2: MDHEN and SYDVKM. CDR3 residues: CASTLAQGLYNSPLHF. The CDR3 nucleotides are TGTGCCAGCACCCTGGCCCAGGGGCTATATAATTCACCCCTCCACTTT.

J is TRBJ2-7 and V is TRBV11-2; D gene unclear. Deletions cut 5 bases from V and 1 base from J, with 15 bases between. Germline lookup yields CDR1 SGHAT and CDR2 FQNNGV. The CDR3 extends over 15 amino acids. The CDR3 nucleotides are TGTGCCAGCAGCGTGCTTCGTTTCCCGTCCTACGAGCAGTACTTC. Amino acids: CASSVLRFPSYEQYF.

On this clone itself: Other DNA sequences in this specimen translate into the identical CDR3. The genes are TRBV6-5 and TRBJ2-7; D is undetermined. CDR1 is MNHEY and CDR2 is SVGAGI in the germline V gene. CDR3 length: 12 residues. Trimming cost V 6 bases and J 3 bases, with 9 bases left between them. The CDR3 region is CASSPGGYEQYF. The CDR3 nucleotides read TGTGCCAGCAGCCCCGGCGGCTACGAGCAGTACTTC.

CDR3 amino acids: CASSLDRGDRVNGYTF. CDR3 sequence (DNA): TGTGCCAGCAGCTTAGATAGGGGGGACAGGGTTAATGGCTACACCTTC. The chain employs TRBV11-2 and TRBJ1-2; 9 nucleotides line up with TRBD1. V was pared by 0 bases and J by 6 bases, with 8 bases of the junction left unmatched. The CDR3 loop spans 16 amino acids. The germline V gene has CDR1 SGHAT and CDR2 FQNNGV.

This chain uses TRBV10-3 with TRBJ1-5, with 7 positions matching TRBD1. The CDR3 is 16 amino acids. V was clipped by 0 bases and J by 0 bases; unmatched bases: 2. The germline CDR1 and CDR2 sequences are ENHRY and SYGVKD. In DNA form, the CDR3 reads TGTGCCATCAGTGAGTCCGGGACAGATAGCAATCAGCCCCAGCATTTT. Its protein is CAISESGTDSNQPQHF.

The CDR3 nucleotides are TGTGCCAGCCCGCTGGGGATGGCTAGCACAGATACGCAGTATTTT. It yields the protein CASPLGMASTDTQYF. V gene TRBV2 combines with J gene TRBJ2-3; D ambiguous. V was pared by 8 bases and J by 0 bases, with 15 bases between. Germline assignment: CDR1 SNHLY and CDR2 FYNNEI. The length of the CDR3 is 15 residues.

The chain uses TRBV4-1 and TRBJ2-7; TRBD2 agrees at 7 bases. There are 17 residues in the CDR3. The germline V gene has CDR1 MGHRA and CDR2 YSYEKL. The V and J ends lost 0 bases and 2 bases, in that order; junction bases with no gene match: 10. CDR3: CASSQESVGLGTYEQYF. CDR3 coding DNA: TGCGCCAGCAGCCAAGAGTCCGTTGGACTAGGGACCTACGAGCAGTACTTC.

The table lists this clone with a count of one. The chain is built from TRBV7-9 and TRBJ2-7; 8 bases are shared with TRBD1. The germline V gene encodes CDR1 SEHNR and CDR2 FQNEAQ (reference sequence). With 4 bases clipped from V and 1 base from J, the junction kept 12 bases outside the gene matches. The CDR3 is made up of 17 amino acids. CDR3: CASSSDRGWAGSYEQYF. CDR3 coding DNA: TGTGCCAGCAGCTCAGACAGGGGATGGGCGGGGTCCTACGAGCAGTACTTC.

The chain couples TRBV25-1 to TRBJ1-1; TRBD1 is a possible D gene (6 bases). With 6 bases removed from V and 1 base from J, the gap between germline ends came to 12 bases. The CDR3 length is 14 residues. The germline gives CDR1 MGHDK, CDR2 SYGVNS. CDR3 in DNA: TGTGCCAGCAGGTACCGGGGGGCGAACACTGAAGCTTTCTTT. This sequence encodes CASRYRGANTEAFF.

The chain employs TRBV7-2 and TRBJ2-6, with D possibly being TRBD1 (6 bases). The CDR3 spans 15 residues. V lost 5 bases and J lost 4, with 12 bases in between. The germline CDR1 and CDR2 sequences are SGHTA and FQGNSA. CDR3 nucleotide sequence: TGTGCCAGCAGCCTGAGGGGGAGAGGGGCCAACGTCCTGACTTTC. Translation: CASSLRGRGANVLTF.

The rearrangement links TRBV28 to TRBJ2-3, with 11 bases aligning to TRBD2. V was pared by 8 bases and J by 1 base, with 8 bases of the junction left unmatched. Germline loops: CDR1 MDHEN, CDR2 SYDVKM. The CDR3 is 16 residues long. This CDR3 is CASFTPGLAGTDTQYF. CDR3 nucleotide sequence: TGTGCCAGCTTTACTCCGGGACTAGCGGGCACAGATACGCAGTATTTT.